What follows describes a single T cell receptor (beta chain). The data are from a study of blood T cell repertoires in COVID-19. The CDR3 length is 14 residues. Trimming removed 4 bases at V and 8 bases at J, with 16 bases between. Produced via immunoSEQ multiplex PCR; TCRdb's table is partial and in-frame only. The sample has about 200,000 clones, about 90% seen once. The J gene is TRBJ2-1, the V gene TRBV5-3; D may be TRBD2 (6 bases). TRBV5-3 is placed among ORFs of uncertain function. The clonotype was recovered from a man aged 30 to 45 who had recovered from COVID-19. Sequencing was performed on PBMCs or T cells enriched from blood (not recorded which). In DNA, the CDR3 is TGTGCCAGAAGCCCAAGTTGGGGGGTCGATGAGCAGTTCTTC. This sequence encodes CARSPSWGVDEQFF.